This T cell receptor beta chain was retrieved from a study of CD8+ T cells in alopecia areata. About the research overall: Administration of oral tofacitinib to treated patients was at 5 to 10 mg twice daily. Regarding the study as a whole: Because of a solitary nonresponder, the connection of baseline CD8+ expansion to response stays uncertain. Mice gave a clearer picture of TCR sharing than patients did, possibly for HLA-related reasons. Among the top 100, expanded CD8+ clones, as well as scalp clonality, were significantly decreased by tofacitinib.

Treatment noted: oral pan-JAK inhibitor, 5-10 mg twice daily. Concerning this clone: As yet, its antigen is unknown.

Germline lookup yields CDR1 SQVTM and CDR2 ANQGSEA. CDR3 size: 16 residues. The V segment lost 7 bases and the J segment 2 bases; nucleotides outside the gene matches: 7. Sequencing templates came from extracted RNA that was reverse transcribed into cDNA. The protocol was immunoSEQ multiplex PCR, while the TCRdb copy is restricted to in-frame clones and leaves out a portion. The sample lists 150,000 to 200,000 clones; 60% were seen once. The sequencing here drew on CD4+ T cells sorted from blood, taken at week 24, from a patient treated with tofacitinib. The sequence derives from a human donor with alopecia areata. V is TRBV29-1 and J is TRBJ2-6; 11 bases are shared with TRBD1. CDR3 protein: CSAGTGGNAGANVLTF. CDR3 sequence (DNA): TGCAGCGCGGGGACAGGGGGTAATGCTGGGGCCAACGTCCTGACTTTC.